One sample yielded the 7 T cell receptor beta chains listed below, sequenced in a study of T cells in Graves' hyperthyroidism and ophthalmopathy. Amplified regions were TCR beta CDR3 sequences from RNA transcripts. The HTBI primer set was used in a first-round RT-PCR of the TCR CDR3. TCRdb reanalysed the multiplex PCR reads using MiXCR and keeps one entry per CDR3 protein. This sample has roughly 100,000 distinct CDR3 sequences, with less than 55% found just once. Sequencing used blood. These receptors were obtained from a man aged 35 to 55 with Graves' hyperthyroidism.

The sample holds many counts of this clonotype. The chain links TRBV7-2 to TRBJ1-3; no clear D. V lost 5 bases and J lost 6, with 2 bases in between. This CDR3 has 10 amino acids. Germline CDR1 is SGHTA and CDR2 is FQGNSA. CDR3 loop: CASSLNTIYF. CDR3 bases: TGTGCCAGCAGCCTAAACACCATATATTTT.

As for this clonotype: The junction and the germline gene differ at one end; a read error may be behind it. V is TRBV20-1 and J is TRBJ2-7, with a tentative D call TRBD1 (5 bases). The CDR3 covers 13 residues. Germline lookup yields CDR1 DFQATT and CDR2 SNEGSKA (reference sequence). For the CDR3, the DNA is TGCAATGCTACCCGTATGGGGCCCTACGAGCAGTACTTC. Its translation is CNATRMGPYEQYF.

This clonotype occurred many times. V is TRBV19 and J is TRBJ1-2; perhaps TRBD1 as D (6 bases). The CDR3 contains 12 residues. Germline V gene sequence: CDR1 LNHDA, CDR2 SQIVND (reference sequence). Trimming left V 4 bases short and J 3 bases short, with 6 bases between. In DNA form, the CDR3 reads TGTGCCAGTAGTAACAGGGACTATGGCTACACCTTC. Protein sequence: CASSNRDYGYTF.

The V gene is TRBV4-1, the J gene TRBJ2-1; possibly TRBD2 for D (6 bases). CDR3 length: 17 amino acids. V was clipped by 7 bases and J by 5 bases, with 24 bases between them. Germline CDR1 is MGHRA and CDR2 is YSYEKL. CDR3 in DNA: TGCGCCAGCACCCGCGAAGGCGGGGCCAGCCGAGACAATGAGCAGTTCTTC. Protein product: CASTREGGASRDNEQFF.

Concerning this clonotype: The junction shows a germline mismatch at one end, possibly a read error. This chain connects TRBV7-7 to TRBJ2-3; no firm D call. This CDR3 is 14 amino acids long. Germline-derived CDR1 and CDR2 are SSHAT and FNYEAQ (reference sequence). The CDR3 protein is CASSVDPSTDTQYF. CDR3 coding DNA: TGTGCTAGCAGCGTTGATCCTAGCACAGATACGCAGTATTTT.

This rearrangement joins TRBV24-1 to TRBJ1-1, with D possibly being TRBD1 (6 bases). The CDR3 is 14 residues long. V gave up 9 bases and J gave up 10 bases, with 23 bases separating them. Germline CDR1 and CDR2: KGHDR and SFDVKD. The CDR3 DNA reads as TGTGCCACCTCCGGGACGGGGGGCTTAGGTGGAGCTTTCTTT. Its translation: CATSGTGGLGGAFF.

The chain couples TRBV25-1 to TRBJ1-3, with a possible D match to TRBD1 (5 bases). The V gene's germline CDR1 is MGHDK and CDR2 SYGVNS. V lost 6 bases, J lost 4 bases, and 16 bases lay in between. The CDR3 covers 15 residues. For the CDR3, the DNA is TGTGCCAGCAGCGCCAGCCCACAGGAAGGAAACACCATATATTTT. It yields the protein CASSASPQEGNTIYF.